A selection of T cell receptor beta chains follows, all from one sample in a study of technical replicates of blood from a few donors. Method: immunoSEQ multiplex PCR; TCRdb's copy keeps in-frame clones and lacks some. The profile covers 80,000 or so clones, with approximately 94% appearing a single time and 0.38% taken by the ten largest. The material sequenced was T cells isolated from PBMCs. Receptors were obtained from a human donor in good health. Both conserved end residues are part of each CDR3. Fields, in order: D gene, V gene, CDR3 protein. The D gene is left open where the match is weak.

TRBD1	TRBV19	CASRQDRGSDTQYF
NA	TRBV29-1	CSVEDGEGNYEQYF
TRBD1	TRBV18	CASSPPDRGGQPQHF
NA	TRBV5-4	CASSFQPWASSGNTIYF
TRBD2	TRBV7-2	CATSTAGAVDTQYF
NA	TRBV5-4	CASSLPTYYNEQFF
NA	TRBV5-5	CASSLALAGPDTQYF
TRBD2	TRBV6-5	CATGAQRGEQFF
NA	TRBV9	CASSVGGLNTDTQYF
NA	TRBV19	CASSTDSAQETQYF
NA	TRBV11-3	CASSSLDRTKTTEAFF
NA	TRBV7-9	CASSLSRDYGYTF
NA	TRBV6-5	CASSLAGNTEAFF
TRBD2	TRBV5-1	CASSLQTSGRALAYEQYF
NA	TRBV27	CASSLGADAFF
TRBD1	TRBV9	CASSYGTVLGTGELFF
NA	TRBV11-2	CASSSGTGDEKLFF
NA	TRBV7-8	CASSLLVGRDQPQHF
TRBD1	TRBV11-2	CASSLQGAEQPQHF
NA	TRBV5-6	CASSLILLASYNEQFF
TRBD1	TRBV27	CASSSGGGILKQYF